This T cell receptor beta chain was sequenced during a study of cytomegalovirus exposure and HLA in healthy donors. The CDR3 runs to 14 residues. V lost 3 bases, J lost 5 bases, and 13 bases lay in between. The germline gives CDR1 SGHVS, CDR2 FNYEAQ. As regards this clone: Its specificity is unknown.

Notes on the study in general: As a later analysis showed, several of the most significant clusters appeared to be linked to common viral pathogens. Among TCR beta chains of equal frequency, HLA-associated ones were more clonally expanded in a later analysis.

The PCR made use of 60 Vbeta and 13 Jbeta primers. Sequencing used immunoSEQ multiplex PCR; TCRdb keeps in-frame clones, though not all of them. The sample carries under 150,000 clones, 65% to 85% recorded once. The receptor's source is a male donor in good health and CMV-seronegative. V usage is TRBV7-6 and J usage is TRBJ1-2, with TRBD1 as a possible D gene (5 bases). The material sequenced was PBMCs. The CDR3 is CASSFLPEGYGYTF. The CDR3 region has the DNA TGTGCCAGCAGCTTTTTGCCGGAGGGGTATGGCTACACCTTC.